These 26 T cell receptor beta chains share one sample of origin, sequenced in a study of cytomegalovirus exposure and HLA in healthy donors. PCR involved 60 Vbeta and 13 Jbeta primers. Repertoires were generated with immunoSEQ multiplex PCR, while TCRdb's copy carries only in-frame clones and drops some. The sample lists some 74,000 clones, approximately 70% occurring once. The sample consisted of PBMCs. The receptor source for this set is a man aged 35 to 55 in good health and CMV-seropositive.

This clone was seen only a few times. The chain is built from TRBV19 and TRBJ1-1, with D unresolved. The CDR3 spans 12 residues. V was trimmed by 11 bases and J by 0 bases, leaving 10 bases between them. Germline V gene data show CDR1 as LNHDA and CDR2 as SQIVND (reference sequence). The CDR3 DNA reads as TGTGCCGTGAGAGGGTTGAACACTGAAGCTTTCTTT. The encoded protein is CAVRGLNTEAFF.

The CDR3 coding sequence is TGTGCCAGCACCCCCCTCGAGGGCTACACCTTC. The encoded protein is CASTPLEGYTF. The chain uses TRBV7-9 and TRBJ1-2; no clear D. CDR3 length: 11 residues. The V gene lost 7 bases and the J gene lost 8 bases, with 11 bases spanning the gap. Germline CDR1 and CDR2: SEHNR and FQNEAQ (reference sequence).

As for this clone: A read error may produce the germline difference seen at one junction end. The genes are TRBV30 and TRBJ2-7; TRBD1 is a possible D gene (6 bases). In germline, CDR1 is GTSNPN, CDR2 SVGIG (reference sequence). There are 16 residues in the CDR3. The CDR3 sequence: CAGSYLILGQSYEQYF. Written as DNA, the CDR3 is TGTGCCGGGAGTTATCTTATTTTAGGACAGAGCTACGAGCAGTACTTC.

This clone was detected a few times. CDR3 DNA: TGTGCCAGCAGCACCCAAACAGGGGGGGGAGAAAAACTGTTTTTT. Translated, it gives CASSTQTGGGEKLFF. The gene calls are TRBV7-8 and TRBJ1-4, with 8 positions matching TRBD1. Germline assignment: CDR1 SGHVS and CDR2 FQNEAQ. Trimming took 5 bases from V and 8 from J; bases not matched to a gene: 10. There are 15 residues in the CDR3.

J is TRBJ2-7 and V is TRBV10-3, with TRBD2 identical over 7 bases. In germline, CDR1 is ENHRY, CDR2 SYGVKD. Germline trimming cut 6 bases from V and 0 bases from J; bases unmatched to any gene: 11. This CDR3 is 16 amino acids long. CDR3 DNA: TGTGCCATCAGCGACTACCTAGCGGTAAGCTCCTACGAGCAGTACTTC. This gives the protein CAISDYLAVSSYEQYF.

The chain has TRBV9 and TRBJ1-1, with 7 bases fitting TRBD1. The V and J ends lost 7 bases and 1 base, in that order; junction bases with no gene match: 4. Germline loops: CDR1 SGDLS, CDR2 YYNGEE. The CDR3 is made up of 13 amino acids. CDR3 sequence (DNA): TGTGCCAGCGGCCGACAGGGGAACACTGAAGCTTTCTTT. It is translated as CASGRQGNTEAFF.

A few counts support this clone. V and J are TRBV7-9 and TRBJ1-1; 7 bases are a match to TRBD1. The CDR3 is 13 residues long. V lost 7 bases and J lost 3; bases outside the gene matches: 5. Looked up from germline, CDR1 is SEHNR and CDR2 is FQNEAQ (reference sequence). As DNA, the CDR3 is TGTGCCAGCACGCCAGGGGGATACACTGAAGCTTTCTTT. Amino acids: CASTPGGYTEAFF.

The rearrangement joins TRBV7-2 to TRBJ2-7; TRBD2 might be the D (6 bases). There are 15 residues in the CDR3. V lost 5 bases to trimming and J lost 0 bases, with 14 bases between them. The germline CDR1 and CDR2 sequences are SGHTA and FQGNSA. The CDR3 DNA sequence: TGTGCCAGCAGCCCAGGGAGGAGCTTCTCCTACGAGCAGTACTTC. Encoded protein: CASSPGRSFSYEQYF.

This clone was seen a handful of times. This chain uses TRBV10-3 with TRBJ2-7; possibly TRBD1 for D (6 bases). Germline CDR1 reads ENHRY; CDR2 reads SYGVKD. Trimming pared 4 bases from V and 2 bases from J, leaving 12 bases between. The CDR3 is 14 residues long. The CDR3 bases are TGTGCCATCAGTGGGGCCGGGACACCCTACGAGCAGTACTTC. Translation gives CAISGAGTPYEQYF.

The chain carries TRBV7-2 and TRBJ1-5; D not certain. V lost 0 bases, J lost 2 bases, and 8 bases lay in between. The CDR3 loop spans 15 amino acids. Germline assignment: CDR1 SGHTA and CDR2 FQGNSA. This CDR3 is CASSLAGVGNQPQHF. CDR3 DNA sequence: TGTGCCAGCAGCTTAGCGGGCGTGGGCAATCAGCCCCAGCATTTT.

The chain uses TRBV11-3 and TRBJ2-7; 10 nucleotides agree with TRBD2. V dropped 5 bases and J dropped 5; count of bases not matched to a gene: 12. Germline CDR1 reads SGHNT; CDR2 reads YENEEA. The CDR3 is 16 residues long. The CDR3 loop is CASSRPSAGGPDEQYF. The CDR3 nucleotides read TGTGCCAGCAGCCGGCCGTCAGCGGGGGGGCCCGACGAGCAGTACTTC.

This clone showed up just a few times. The rearrangement uses TRBV7-8 and TRBJ2-1; TRBD2 matches at 7 bases. The trim removed 5 bases at V and 2 bases at J, leaving 6 bases unmatched. Per germline, CDR1 SGHVS and CDR2 FQNEAQ. This CDR3 spans 15 amino acids. CDR3 residues: CASSPLLAAYNEQFF. Written as DNA, the CDR3 is TGTGCCAGCAGCCCCCTCCTAGCGGCCTACAATGAGCAGTTCTTC.

The rearrangement links TRBV5-4 to TRBJ2-7, with 7 bases fitting TRBD2. Germline CDR1 reads SGHNT; CDR2 reads YYREEE (reference sequence). The CDR3 spans 16 residues. The V and J ends lost 3 bases and 2 bases, in that order; junction bases with no gene match: 11. The CDR3 sequence: CASSWGGSLAAYEQYF. The CDR3 nucleotides read TGTGCCAGCAGCTGGGGAGGGTCTCTGGCCGCCTACGAGCAGTACTTC. Full variable domain (remainder filled in from reference TRBV5-4 and TRBJ2-7): ETGVTQSPTHLIKTRGQQVTLRCSSQSGHNTVSWYQQALGQGPQFIFQYYREEENGRGNFPPRFSGLQFPNYSSELNVNALELDDSALYLCASSWGGSLAAYEQYFGPGTRLTVT.

The chain carries TRBV12-2 and TRBJ2-6; the table's TRBD1 call for D was not verified on the DNA. TRBV12-2 constitutes a pseudogene. The CDR3 contains 18 residues. The CDR3 spells CASRLGHKSTSGANVLTF. The CDR3 DNA sequence: TGTGCAAGTCGCTTAGGACACAAATCAACCTCTGGGGCCAACGTCCTGACTTTC.

The gene calls are TRBV19 and TRBJ1-1; possible D gene TRBD1, 5 bases. Trimming stripped 0 bases from V and 6 bases from J, with 14 bases between. The germline CDR1 and CDR2 sequences are LNHDA and SQIVND (reference sequence). This CDR3 comprises 15 residues. CDR3 DNA: TGTGCCAGTAGTATAGAGGCACAATGGGGCCCTGAAGCTTTCTTT. It yields the protein CASSIEAQWGPEAFF.

A few counts support this clone. J is TRBJ1-1 and V is TRBV28, with 8 bases aligning to TRBD1. The V gene's germline CDR1 is MDHEN and CDR2 SYDVKM. The junction had 11 bases not matched to a gene; V was cut back by 7 bases and J by 4 bases. The CDR3 has 15 residues. CDR3 in amino acids: CASTGRTGRGTEAFF. The CDR3 DNA follows: TGTGCCAGCACCGGCCGGACAGGGCGCGGCACTGAAGCTTTCTTT.

The rearrangement uses TRBV2 and TRBJ2-7; D is unresolved. The CDR3 is made up of 13 amino acids. With 4 bases removed from V and 6 bases from J, the gap between germline ends came to 13 bases. The germline V gene has CDR1 SNHLY and CDR2 FYNNEI. CDR3 region: CASSVSTALEQYF. The CDR3 coding sequence is TGTGCCAGCAGTGTGAGTACAGCCCTCGAGCAGTACTTC.

The genes are TRBV5-1 and TRBJ1-1; 7 bases are shared with TRBD1. The germline V gene has CDR1 SGHRS and CDR2 YFSETQ. The CDR3 has 14 residues. Trimming removed 4 bases from V and 4 bases from J; junction bases left unmatched: 7. The CDR3 loop reads CASSPTRGSTEAFF. The CDR3 bases are TGCGCCAGCAGCCCGACCAGGGGGTCCACTGAAGCTTTCTTT.

The chain carries TRBV6-5 and TRBJ2-3, with D perhaps matching TRBD2 (5 bases). The CDR3 has 12 amino acids. V lost 4 bases and J 10 bases, leaving 12 bases between the germline ends. In germline, CDR1 is MNHEY, CDR2 SVGAGI. The CDR3 region has the DNA TGTGCCAGCAGTTCTGGGCGGGTGTCGCAGTATTTT. It is translated as CASSSGRVSQYF.

This clone occurred a few times. The chain recombines TRBV19 with TRBJ1-1; D remains unclear. The germline V gene encodes CDR1 LNHDA and CDR2 SQIVND (reference sequence). The CDR3 is 14 amino acids. V dropped 7 bases and J dropped 0 bases, with 12 bases sitting between them. Written as DNA, the CDR3 is TGTGCCAGTAATCGGGGAACCATGAACACTGAAGCTTTCTTT. Its translation: CASNRGTMNTEAFF.

This rearrangement joins TRBV9 to TRBJ2-7, with TRBD1 identical over 9 bases. Unmatched junction bases numbered 4, after V lost 3 bases and J lost 6 bases. CDR1 SGDLS and CDR2 YYNGEE come from the germline V gene. The CDR3 consists of 13 residues. CDR3 nucleotide sequence: TGTGCCAGCAGCGCGGGACAGGGAGGCGAGCAGTACTTC. Protein sequence: CASSAGQGGEQYF.

The chain couples TRBV27 to TRBJ2-3; D possibly corresponds to TRBD2 (6 bases). The CDR3 consists of 15 residues. V shed 4 bases and J shed 2 bases, with 13 bases lying between them. Germline values: CDR1 MNHEY, CDR2 SMNVEV (reference sequence). The CDR3 here is CASSSSGPFTDTQYF. The CDR3 DNA reads as TGTGCCAGCAGTTCAAGCGGGCCGTTCACAGATACGCAGTATTTT.

This chain joins TRBV7-2 and TRBJ2-7; 10 bases line up with TRBD2. Trimming took 5 bases from V and 3 from J; bases not matched to a gene: 10. The germline V gene has CDR1 SGHTA and CDR2 FQGNSA. The CDR3 has 16 amino acids. Here the CDR3 reads CASSVQPLAGNYEQYF. In nucleotides, the CDR3 is TGTGCCAGCAGCGTCCAACCACTAGCGGGAAACTACGAGCAGTACTTC.

The gene calls are TRBV5-5 and TRBJ2-7; 8 bases are a match to TRBD1. V shed 5 bases and J 3 bases; nucleotides not matched to a gene: 4. The CDR3 has 13 residues. Germline V lookup: CDR1 SGHKS, CDR2 YYEKEE (reference sequence). The CDR3 bases are TGTGCCAGCAGGCCGGACAGGGACTACGAGCAGTACTTC. It encodes CASRPDRDYEQYF.

V is TRBV2 and J is TRBJ2-5; TRBD1 matches 7 bases. The J call is in doubt because the DNA end fits TRBJ2-7 better. Germline V CDR1 and CDR2: SNHLY, FYNNEI. The CDR3 is 14 residues long. The DNA of the CDR3 is TGTGCCAGCAGTGATTCAAGGGGGCAGGACGAGCAGTACTTC. Translating gives CASSDSRGQDEQYF.

The chain couples TRBV7-2 to TRBJ2-3, with D maybe TRBD2 (5 bases). V lost 4 bases and J lost 4, with 15 bases in between. The CDR3 loop spans 15 amino acids. The V gene's germline CDR1 is SGHTA and CDR2 FQGNSA. This chain's CDR3 is CASSSSPGTSDTQYF. In DNA, the CDR3 is TGTGCCAGCAGCTCGTCCCCGGGAACGTCAGATACGCAGTATTTT.